This T cell receptor (beta chain) is from a study of cytomegalovirus exposure and HLA in healthy donors. Vbeta (60) and Jbeta (13) primers were used in the PCR. Data came from immunoSEQ multiplex PCR; TCRdb stores just in-frame clones and leaves some out. The specimen's table records 85,000 to 110,000 clones. The germline CDR1 and CDR2 sequences are SEHNR and FQNEAQ (reference sequence). The CDR3 length is 15 residues. The V end lost 0 bases, the J end lost 3 bases, and 12 bases lay between the germline ends. Material: PBMCs. The sequence was obtained from a man between 35 and 55 years old in good health and CMV-seronegative. The chain is built from TRBV7-9 and TRBJ2-7, with a weak D call TRBD1 (5 bases). The CDR3 sequence: CASSLAPGISYEQYF. DNA of the CDR3: TGTGCCAGCAGCTTAGCTCCAGGGATTAGCTACGAGCAGTACTTC.